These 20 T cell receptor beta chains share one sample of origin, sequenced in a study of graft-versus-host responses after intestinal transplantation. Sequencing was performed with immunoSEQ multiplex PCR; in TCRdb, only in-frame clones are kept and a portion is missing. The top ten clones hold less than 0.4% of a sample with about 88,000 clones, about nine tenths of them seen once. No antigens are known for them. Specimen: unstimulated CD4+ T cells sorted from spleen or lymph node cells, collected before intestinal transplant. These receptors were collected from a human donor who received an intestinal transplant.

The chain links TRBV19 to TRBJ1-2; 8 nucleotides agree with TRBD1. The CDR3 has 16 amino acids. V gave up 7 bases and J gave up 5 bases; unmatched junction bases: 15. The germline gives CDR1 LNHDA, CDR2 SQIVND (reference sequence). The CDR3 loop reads CASTHDRGERAYGYTF. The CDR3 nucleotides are TGTGCCAGTACCCACGACAGGGGCGAACGAGCTTATGGCTACACCTTC. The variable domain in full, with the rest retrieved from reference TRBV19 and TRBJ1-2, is DGGITQSPKYLFRKEGQNVTLSCEQNLNHDAMYWYRQDPGQGLRLIYYSQIVNDFQKGDIAEGYSVSREKKESFPLTVTSAQKNPTAFYLCASTHDRGERAYGYTFGSGTRLTVV.

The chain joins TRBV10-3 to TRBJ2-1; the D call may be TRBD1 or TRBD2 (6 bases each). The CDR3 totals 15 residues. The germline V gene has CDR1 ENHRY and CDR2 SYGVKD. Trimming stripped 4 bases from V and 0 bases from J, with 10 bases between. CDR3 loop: CAISGGASSYNEQFF. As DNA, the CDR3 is TGTGCCATCAGTGGGGGGGCGAGCTCCTACAATGAGCAGTTCTTC.

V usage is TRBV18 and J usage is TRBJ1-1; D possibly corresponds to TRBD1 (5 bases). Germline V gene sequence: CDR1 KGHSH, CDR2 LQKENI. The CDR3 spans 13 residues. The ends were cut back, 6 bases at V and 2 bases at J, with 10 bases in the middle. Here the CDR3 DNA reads TGTGCCAGCTCCTCGACAGACAACACTGAAGCTTTCTTT. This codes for CASSSTDNTEAFF.

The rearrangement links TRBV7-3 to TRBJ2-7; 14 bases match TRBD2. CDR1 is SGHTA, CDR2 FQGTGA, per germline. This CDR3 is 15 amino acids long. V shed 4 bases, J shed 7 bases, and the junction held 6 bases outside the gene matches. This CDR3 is CASSSTGLAGEEQYF. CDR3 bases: TGTGCCAGCAGCTCGACGGGACTAGCGGGAGAAGAGCAGTACTTC.

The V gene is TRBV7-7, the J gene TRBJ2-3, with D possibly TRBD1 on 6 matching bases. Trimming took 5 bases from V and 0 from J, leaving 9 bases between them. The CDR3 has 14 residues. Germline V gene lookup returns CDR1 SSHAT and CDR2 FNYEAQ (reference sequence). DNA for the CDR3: TGTGCCAGCAGCCCAGGGACAAGCACAGATACGCAGTATTTT. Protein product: CASSPGTSTDTQYF.

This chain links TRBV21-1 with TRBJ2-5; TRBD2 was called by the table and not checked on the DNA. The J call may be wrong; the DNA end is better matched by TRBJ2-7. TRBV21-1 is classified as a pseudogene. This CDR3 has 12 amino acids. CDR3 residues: CASSKAPYEQYF. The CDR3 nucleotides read TGTGCCAGCAGCAAAGCCCCCTACGAGCAGTACTTC.

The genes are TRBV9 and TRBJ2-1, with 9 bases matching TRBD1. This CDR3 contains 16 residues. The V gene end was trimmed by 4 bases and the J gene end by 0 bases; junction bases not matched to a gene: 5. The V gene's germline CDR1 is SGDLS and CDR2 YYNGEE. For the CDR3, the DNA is TGTGCCAGCAGCACCACGGGACAGGGCTCCTACAATGAGCAGTTCTTC. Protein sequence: CASSTTGQGSYNEQFF.

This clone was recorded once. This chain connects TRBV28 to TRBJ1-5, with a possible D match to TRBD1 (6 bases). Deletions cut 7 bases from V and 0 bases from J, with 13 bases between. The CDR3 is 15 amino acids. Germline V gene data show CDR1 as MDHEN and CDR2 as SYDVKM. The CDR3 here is CASIQGSLSNQPQHF. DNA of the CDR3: TGTGCCAGCATACAGGGCTCCCTTAGCAATCAGCCCCAGCATTTT. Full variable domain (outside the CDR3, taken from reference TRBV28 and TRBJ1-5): DVKVTQSSRYLVKRTGEKVFLECVQDMDHENMFWYRQDPGLGLRLIYFSYDVKMKEKGDIPEGYSVSREKKERFSLILESASTNQTSMYLCASIQGSLSNQPQHFGDGTRLSIL.

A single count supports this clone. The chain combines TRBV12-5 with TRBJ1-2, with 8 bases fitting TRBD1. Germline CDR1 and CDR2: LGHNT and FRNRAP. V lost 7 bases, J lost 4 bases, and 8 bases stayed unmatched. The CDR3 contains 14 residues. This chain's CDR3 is CASALGQEPYGYTF. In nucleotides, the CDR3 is TGTGCTAGTGCCCTGGGACAGGAACCCTATGGCTACACCTTC.

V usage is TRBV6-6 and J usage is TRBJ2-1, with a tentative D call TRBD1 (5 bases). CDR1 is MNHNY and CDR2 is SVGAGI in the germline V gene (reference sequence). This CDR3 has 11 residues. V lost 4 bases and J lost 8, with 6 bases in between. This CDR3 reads CASSSGYEQFF. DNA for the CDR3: TGTGCCAGCAGTTCAGGGTATGAGCAGTTCTTC.

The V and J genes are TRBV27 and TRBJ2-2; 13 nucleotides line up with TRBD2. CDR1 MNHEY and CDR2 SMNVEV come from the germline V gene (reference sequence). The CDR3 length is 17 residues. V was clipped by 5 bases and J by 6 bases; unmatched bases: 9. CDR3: CASSKLAGGPVAGELFF. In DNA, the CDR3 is TGTGCCAGCAGTAAACTAGCGGGAGGGCCTGTAGCCGGGGAGCTGTTTTTT.

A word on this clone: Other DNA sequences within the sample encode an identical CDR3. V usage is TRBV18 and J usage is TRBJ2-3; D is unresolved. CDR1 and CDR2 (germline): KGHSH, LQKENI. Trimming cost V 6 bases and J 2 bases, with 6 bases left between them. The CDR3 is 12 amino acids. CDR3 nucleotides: TGTGCCAGCTCCCCCGTCACAGATACGCAGTATTTT. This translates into CASSPVTDTQYF.

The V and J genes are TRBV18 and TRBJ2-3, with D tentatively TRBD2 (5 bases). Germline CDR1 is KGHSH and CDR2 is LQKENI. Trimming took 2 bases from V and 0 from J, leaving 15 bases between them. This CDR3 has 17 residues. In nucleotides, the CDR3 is TGTGCCAGCTCACCAAGAAGACTAACCTCTAGCACAGATACGCAGTATTTT. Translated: CASSPRRLTSSTDTQYF.

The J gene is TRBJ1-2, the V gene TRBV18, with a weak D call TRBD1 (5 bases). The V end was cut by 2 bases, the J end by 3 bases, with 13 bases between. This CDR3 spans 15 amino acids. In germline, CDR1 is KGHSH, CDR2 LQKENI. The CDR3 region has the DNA TGTGCCAGCTCACCAAGAGGGGAAAGAGACTATGGCTACACCTTC. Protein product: CASSPRGERDYGYTF.

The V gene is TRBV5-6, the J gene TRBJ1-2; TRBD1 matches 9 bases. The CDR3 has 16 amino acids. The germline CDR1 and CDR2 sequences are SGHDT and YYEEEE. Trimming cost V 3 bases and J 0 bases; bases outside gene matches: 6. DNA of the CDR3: TGTGCCAGCAGCTATCTACGGACAGGGGCTAACTATGGCTACACCTTC. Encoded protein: CASSYLRTGANYGYTF.

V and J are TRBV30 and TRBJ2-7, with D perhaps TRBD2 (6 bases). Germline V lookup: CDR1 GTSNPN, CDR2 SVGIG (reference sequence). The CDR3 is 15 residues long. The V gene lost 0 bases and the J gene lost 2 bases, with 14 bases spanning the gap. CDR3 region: CAWSVKGTPPYEQYF. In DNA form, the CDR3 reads TGTGCCTGGAGTGTTAAGGGGACTCCCCCCTACGAGCAGTACTTC.

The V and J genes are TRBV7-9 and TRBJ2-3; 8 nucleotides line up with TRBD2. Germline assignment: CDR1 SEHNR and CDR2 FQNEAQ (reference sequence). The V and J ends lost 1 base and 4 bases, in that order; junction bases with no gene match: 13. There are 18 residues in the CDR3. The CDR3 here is CASSLGLLAVGVSDTQYF. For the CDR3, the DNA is TGTGCCAGCAGCTTAGGCCTACTAGCGGTTGGGGTCTCAGATACGCAGTATTTT.

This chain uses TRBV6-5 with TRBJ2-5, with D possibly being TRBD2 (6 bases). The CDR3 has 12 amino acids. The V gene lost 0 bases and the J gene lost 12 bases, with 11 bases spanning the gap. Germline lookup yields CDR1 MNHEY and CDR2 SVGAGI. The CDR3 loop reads CASSYSGGGEYF. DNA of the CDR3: TGTGCCAGCAGTTACTCGGGCGGAGGGGAGTACTTC.

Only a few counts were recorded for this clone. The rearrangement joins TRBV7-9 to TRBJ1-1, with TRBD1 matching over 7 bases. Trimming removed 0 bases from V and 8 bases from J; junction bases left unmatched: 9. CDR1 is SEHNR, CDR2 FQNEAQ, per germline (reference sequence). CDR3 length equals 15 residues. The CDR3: CASSLAPHRGGEAFF. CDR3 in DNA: TGTGCCAGCAGCTTAGCGCCACACAGGGGAGGAGAAGCTTTCTTT.

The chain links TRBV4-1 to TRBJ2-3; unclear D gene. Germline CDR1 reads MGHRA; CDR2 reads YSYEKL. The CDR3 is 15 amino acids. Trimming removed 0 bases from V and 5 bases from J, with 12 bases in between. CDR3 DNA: TGCGCCAGCAGCCAAGAGGGTTGGTCGAAAGATACGCAGTATTTT. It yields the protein CASSQEGWSKDTQYF.